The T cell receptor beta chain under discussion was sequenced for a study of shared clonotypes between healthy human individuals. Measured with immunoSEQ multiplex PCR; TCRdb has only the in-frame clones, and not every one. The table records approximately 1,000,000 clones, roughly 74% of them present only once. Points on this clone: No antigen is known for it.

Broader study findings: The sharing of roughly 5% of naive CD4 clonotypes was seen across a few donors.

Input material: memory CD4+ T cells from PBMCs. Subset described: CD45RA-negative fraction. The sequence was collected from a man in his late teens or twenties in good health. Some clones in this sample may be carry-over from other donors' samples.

CDR3 residues: CASSFSQATEGINEQFF. In DNA, the CDR3 is TGTGCCAGCAGCTTTTCCCAGGCTACCGAGGGTATAAATGAGCAGTTCTTC. The chain recombines TRBV11-3 with TRBJ2-1; TRBD2 is a possible D gene (5 bases). The CDR3 is 17 residues long. CDR1 and CDR2 from the germline V gene are SGHNT and YENEEA. V was cut by 3 bases and J by 7 bases, with 22 bases left in between.